This TCR beta chain was found in a study of blood T cell repertoires in COVID-19. Libraries were prepared by immunoSEQ multiplex PCR; TCRdb keeps only in-frame clonotypes and omits some of them. The sample shows hundreds of thousands of clones, approximately 83% of them seen only once. Trimming took 2 bases from V and 1 from J, leaving 15 bases between them. Per the germline V gene, CDR1 is WNHNN and CDR2 is SYGVQD (reference sequence). CDR3 length: 17 residues. The chain employs TRBV10-1 and TRBJ2-1; D perhaps matches TRBD2 (6 bases). The clonotype comes from a woman aged 40 to 50 with acute COVID-19. Sequenced: PBMCs or T cells enriched from blood (not recorded which). The CDR3: CASSEDRAGLSYNEQFF. The CDR3 DNA sequence: TGCGCCAGCAGTGAGGACAGAGCGGGTCTTTCCTACAATGAGCAGTTCTTC.